This T cell receptor (beta chain) was recovered during a study of blood T cells in healthy people across ages. Between the trimmed V and J ends, which lost 8 bases and 5 bases, there was a span of 12 bases. Germline V lookup: CDR1 LNHNV, CDR2 YYDKDF (reference sequence). The CDR3 loop spans 12 amino acids. Primers used in a second PCR of about 6 to 12 cycles were a sample-barcoded 5' primer and a J-beta primer mix. A single record per CDR3 protein comes from TCRdb applying MiXCR to the 5' RACE reads. The top ten clones hold over 10% of a sample with some 900,000 distinct CDR3 sequences, about 44% of them seen once.

The chain couples TRBV15 to TRBJ2-5; D gene unclear. The TCR was taken from a man between 25 and 39 years old in good health. Sequencing used blood. CDR3 protein: CATFRFGETQYF. The CDR3 DNA reads TGTGCCACCTTTAGGTTCGGGGAGACCCAGTACTTC.